The entry that follows covers one T cell receptor beta chain sequence. In its sample, this clone was seen once. Its cognate antigen has yet to be identified. No qualities accompany the bases; no much larger clone lies one base away. Each collaborating institution followed its own protocols to collect whole blood in K2EDTA tubes. For TCRbeta analysis, collaborators shipped samples in one of three forms: frozen whole blood, isolated PBMCs, or DNA extracted from either of those sample types. The data stem from a study of blood T cell repertoires in COVID-19 (dated by TCRdb to between 2020 and 2021). About the study as a whole: Samples from collaborators originated in the United States, Italy and Spain and spanned both the acute and convalescent phases of COVID-19. The prospective study material was composed of cDNA or gDNA derived from T cells, B-cell-depleted T cells, or PBMCs. Deeply sampled blood TCRbeta repertoires from subjects exposed to, actively infected with, or recovered from COVID-19 were included in the dataset. The repertoires were released in a freely available public database meant as a resource for research on the immune response to SARS-CoV-2. Samples were obtained from the ongoing ImmuneRACE study (first 160 participants) and from 1,254 subjects provided by 6 global collaborators. The sample metadata nearly always contained a de-identified subject ID, COVID-19 status, age in years and sex. HLA class I and class II types, where available, came from metadata supplied by the sample provider rather than from assay-based typing.

TCRbeta CDR3 regions were amplified from genomic DNA by means of the immunoSEQ Assay, a bias-controlled multiplex PCR. The original methods were these. The number of nucleated cells in each sample was estimated by amplification of reference gene primers within the assay. To quantify the absolute abundance of each unique TCRbeta CDR3 rearrangement, sequence reads were collapsed and filtered. For each sample, productive Simpson clonality was calculated as the square root of Simpson's diversity index over productive rearrangements. Here the immuneACCESS table is served through TCRdb, limited to in-frame sequences with V and J called. Missing clones are a known gap in these copies; in checked studies unresolved V genes cover under half, and the rest lacks a known reason. D and trimming were read from the DNA, whereas the V and J calls and clone size are those reported in that table. In all, the sample holds roughly 75,000 clones, and roughly 80% of those were seen once. Of the sample, 28% falls within the top ten clones.

The research as a whole found: Clinical and demographic metadata were provided uncurated, with the amount varying by source and participant.

The CDR3 goes from the cysteine to the phenylalanine over 16 residues. Of the read, only the CDR3 DNA is kept; its 48 bases are in frame from base 1. Reading the germline V gene gives CDR1 SGHNT and CDR2 YENEEA. V sheds 4 bases and J sheds 9 bases, leaving 22 bases between their ends. This receptor was identified in a man in his sixties or seventies with acute or convalescent COVID-19. Sample: peripheral blood. This sequence uses TRBV11-3 and TRBJ2-1; a tentative D call is TRBD2 (7 bases match). CDR3 reads: CASSSQGLGGHVEQFF. Here is the DNA: TGTGCCAGCAGCTCCCAAGGGCTGGGGGGGCACGTTGAGCAGTTCTTC. Supplemented by the reference TRBV11-3 and TRBJ2-1 proteins around the CDR3, the complete variable domain is EAGVVQSPRYKIIEKKQPVAFWCNPISGHNTLYWYLQNLGQGPELLIRYENEEAVDDSQLPKDRFSAERLKGVDSTLKIQPAELGDSAVYLCASSSQGLGGHVEQFFGPGTRLTVL.